This TCR beta chain derives from a study of metastatic and nonmetastatic thyroid tumors (dated by TCRdb to the early 2020s). Broadly, across the study: The researchers compared repertoires between peripheral blood samples and tumor or nodule tissue samples from patients with malignant or benign thyroid disease. Beyond this particular receptor, the publication reports: TCR beta diversity was reported as significantly higher in malignant tumors than in benign nodules, in both blood and tumor samples.

For CDR1 and CDR2, the germline V gene lists SGHAT and FQNNGV. The CDR3 spans 15 residues, from the cysteine through the phenylalanine. Only CDR3 DNA remains: 45 bases, in frame from the first base. V is cut by 1 base and J by 1 base, and the space between the germline ends is 10 bases. The sample holds many counts of this clone. Its binding antigen is unknown. Base quality data are lacking; no much larger clone is found one base away. Library preparation was by PCR. The sequencing machine was an Illumina HiSeq 4000. High-throughput sequencing was used to profile the TCR beta-chain CDR3 region of every patient. Per the authors' processing: A classifier to discriminate distant-metastatic papillary thyroid cancer patients was built from CDR3 differences across clinicopathological groups. The Shannon index was used to assess repertoire diversity, and the Morisita-Horn index was used to assess tumor-blood repertoire similarity. TCRdb ran its own pipeline on the public reads, namely fastp trimming at Q25 and MiXCR clone calling, and kept in-frame beta chains. The V and J calls, along with clone size, are taken from TCRdb and not from the paper's own processing. The sample contains around 20,000 clones, more than 12% of them found a single time. Of the sample, about 15% falls within the top ten clones.

No patient had received any treatment before thyroid surgery. The study retrospectively analysed patient clinical samples collected from about 2012 to 2019 using T-cell receptor beta sequencing. The sequence was obtained from a female donor with papillary thyroid cancer or a benign thyroid nodule (not recorded which). Some clones in this sample may be carry-over from other donors' samples. Input material: tumor tissue. The rearranged segments are TRBV11-2 and TRBJ1-2; the D gene cannot be resolved reliably. The DNA is TGTGCCAGCAGCTTAGGCCCGGGTCTTAACTATGGCTACACCTTC. The translation is CASSLGPGLNYGYTF.